Shown below are 30 T cell receptor beta chains from a single sample sequenced in a study of cytomegalovirus exposure and HLA in healthy donors. Profiled with immunoSEQ multiplex PCR; TCRdb holds only in-frame clones, not every one. There are tens of thousands of clones in the sample; roughly 94% occur only once, and roughly 1.6% lies in the top ten. Sequenced material: PBMCs. These receptors were obtained from a man aged 18-30 years in good health and CMV-seropositive.

This CDR3 reads CASSPLSTFSDRAYEQYF. CDR3 bases: TGTGCCAGCAGTCCCCTTTCTACCTTTTCGGACAGGGCGTACGAGCAGTACTTC. The chain carries TRBV28 and TRBJ2-7; 8 bases agree with TRBD1. CDR1 is MDHEN, CDR2 SYDVKM, per germline. The CDR3 is 18 amino acids. The V gene end was trimmed by 5 bases and the J gene end by 4 bases; junction bases not matched to a gene: 19.

A single count supports this clone. This rearrangement joins TRBV18 to TRBJ2-5, with TRBD2 identical over 10 bases. Unmatched junction bases numbered 13, after V lost 6 bases and J lost 6 bases. The germline V gene encodes CDR1 KGHSH and CDR2 LQKENI. The CDR3 covers 16 residues. CDR3 sequence reads: CASSPKASGSLKTQYF. The CDR3 DNA is TGTGCCAGCTCCCCCAAGGCTAGCGGGAGCTTAAAGACCCAGTACTTC. Using reference TRBV18 and TRBJ2-5 for the parts outside the CDR3, the full variable domain is NAGVMQNPRHLVRRRGQEARLRCSPMKGHSHVYWYRQLPEEGLKFMVYLQKENIIDESGMPKERFSAEFPKEGPSILRIQQVVRGDSAAYFCASSPKASGSLKTQYFGPGTRLLVL.

The chain employs TRBV27 and TRBJ2-3; 12 nucleotides match TRBD2. V was pared by 4 bases and J by 0 bases, with 2 bases of the junction left unmatched. The CDR3 consists of 16 residues. CDR1 is MNHEY and CDR2 is SMNVEV in the germline V gene (reference sequence). This CDR3 is CASSWTSGTSTDTQYF. For the CDR3, the DNA is TGTGCCAGCAGTTGGACTAGCGGGACTAGCACAGATACGCAGTATTTT.

The sample holds a few counts of this clone. The rearrangement joins TRBV15 to TRBJ2-1; 8 bases are shared with TRBD2. CDR3 length: 15 residues. Trimming cost V 6 bases and J 0 bases; bases outside gene matches: 4. The germline V gene has CDR1 LNHNV and CDR2 YYDKDF (reference sequence). For the CDR3, the DNA is TGTGCCACCAGTGAGAGCGGGAGCTCCTACAATGAGCAGTTCTTC. It is translated as CATSESGSSYNEQFF. Complete variable domain (other parts from reference TRBV15 and TRBJ2-1): DAMVIQNPRYQVTQFGKPVTLSCSQTLNHNVMYWYQQKSSQAPKLLFHYYDKDFNNEADTPDNFQSRRPNTSFCFLDIRSPGLGDTAMYLCATSESGSSYNEQFFGPGTRLTVL.

The chain uses TRBV28 and TRBJ2-2; 7 bases are a match to TRBD2. The CDR3 sequence is 15 residues long. Trimming cost V 5 bases and J 1 base; bases outside gene matches: 4. Germline loops: CDR1 MDHEN, CDR2 SYDVKM. CDR3 loop: CASSVPGGNTGELFF. Here the CDR3 DNA reads TGTGCCAGCAGTGTGCCGGGAGGGAACACCGGGGAGCTGTTTTTT.

In this sample, this clone turned up once. The chain is built from TRBV6-5 and TRBJ2-7, with D perhaps TRBD1 (5 bases). The CDR3 covers 13 residues. Germline V CDR1 and CDR2: MNHEY, SVGAGI. V gave up 0 bases and J gave up 4 bases, with 7 bases separating them. The CDR3 region is CASSYSKGYEQYF. The DNA of the CDR3 is TGTGCCAGCAGTTACTCAAAGGGGTACGAGCAGTACTTC.

In its sample, this clone was seen many times. The gene calls are TRBV6-4 and TRBJ2-3, with 7 bases matching TRBD2. CDR1 and CDR2 from the germline V gene are MRHNA and SNTAGT. The CDR3 consists of 15 residues. With V trimmed by 2 bases and J by 0 bases, 2 bases remained unmatched. The CDR3 here is CASSDGSGSTDTQYF. The CDR3 DNA follows: TGTGCCAGCAGTGACGGTAGCGGGAGCACAGATACGCAGTATTTT.

The rearrangement uses TRBV30 and TRBJ2-7; weak D call: TRBD2 (5 bases). Germline assignment: CDR1 GTSNPN and CDR2 SVGIG (reference sequence). Deletions cut 0 bases from V and 4 bases from J, with 16 bases between. CDR3 length: 15 amino acids. CDR3 in DNA: TGTGCCTGGAGTGTAGGTCATATTGGGGAGTACGAGCAGTACTTC. Protein sequence: CAWSVGHIGEYEQYF.

The chain has TRBV30 and TRBJ2-1, with a weak D call TRBD2 (6 bases). This CDR3 has 14 amino acids. Trimming cost V 2 bases and J 0 bases, with 8 bases left between them. Germline CDR1 is GTSNPN and CDR2 is SVGIG (reference sequence). The CDR3 here is CAWSRGSSYNEQFF. The CDR3 coding sequence is TGTGCCTGGAGTCGGGGGAGCTCCTACAATGAGCAGTTCTTC.

This chain links TRBV7-9 with TRBJ2-4, with D possibly matching TRBD2 (7 bases). Trimming removed 5 bases at V and 7 bases at J, with 12 bases between. The CDR3 length is 13 residues. From germline, CDR1 is SEHNR and CDR2 FQNEAQ (reference sequence). CDR3 loop: CASSQGGGNIQYF. DNA of the CDR3: TGTGCCAGCAGCCAAGGGGGGGGCAACATTCAGTACTTC.

The rearrangement uses TRBV14 and TRBJ2-1; TRBD2 agrees at 12 bases. The CDR3 has 17 residues. The junction had 8 bases not matched to a gene; V was cut back by 1 base and J by 7 bases. Germline CDR1 is SGHDN and CDR2 is FVKESK. The CDR3 DNA reads as TGTGCCAGCAGCCAAGGGACTAGCGGGATAGGAGAGAATGAGCAGTTCTTC. Translated, it gives CASSQGTSGIGENEQFF.

The chain couples TRBV18 to TRBJ1-5, with D possibly being TRBD1 (5 bases). The CDR3 runs 14 residues. The V gene's germline CDR1 is KGHSH and CDR2 LQKENI. Trimming pared 2 bases from V and 7 bases from J, leaving 12 bases between. The CDR3 is CASSPGGKRQPQHF. As DNA, the CDR3 is TGTGCCAGCTCACCAGGGGGGAAAAGGCAGCCCCAGCATTTT.

The chain recombines TRBV6-6 with TRBJ1-1; D is possibly TRBD1 (5 bases). Trimming pared 4 bases from V and 3 bases from J, leaving 9 bases between. The CDR3 contains 13 residues. Germline assignment: CDR1 MNHNY and CDR2 SVGAGI (reference sequence). CDR3 region: CASSFPGDTEAFF. In DNA, the CDR3 is TGTGCCAGCAGTTTCCCGGGGGACACTGAAGCTTTCTTT.

The chain links TRBV30 to TRBJ2-2; 11 bases match TRBD1. V was pared by 7 bases and J by 2 bases, with 6 bases of the junction left unmatched. Germline V gene data show CDR1 as GTSNPN and CDR2 as SVGIG (reference sequence). The CDR3 loop spans 15 amino acids. The CDR3 loop reads CALGQGVDNTGELFF. The CDR3 DNA sequence: TGTGCCTTGGGACAGGGGGTCGACAACACCGGGGAGCTGTTTTTT.

J is TRBJ2-7 and V is TRBV29-1, with 8 bases matching TRBD2. The germline V gene has CDR1 SQVTM and CDR2 ANQGSEA. Losses at the gene ends were 2 bases for V and 9 bases for J; bases not matched to a gene: 9. CDR3 length equals 13 residues. CDR3: CSVEWSGSTVQYF. In nucleotides, the CDR3 is TGCAGCGTTGAATGGAGCGGGAGTACCGTGCAGTACTTC.

The CDR3 DNA reads TGTGCCAGCAGTTCCTTTCCCGGGGGCTACACCTTC. It is translated as CASSSFPGGYTF. The rearrangement joins TRBV6-5 to TRBJ1-2; D not resolved. V was clipped by 4 bases and J by 8 bases, with 11 bases between them. There are 12 residues in the CDR3. The germline V gene encodes CDR1 MNHEY and CDR2 SVGAGI.

The chain uses TRBV29-1 and TRBJ2-3; D gene unclear. The CDR3 runs 13 residues. With 1 base removed from V and 0 bases from J, the gap between germline ends came to 5 bases. The germline CDR1 and CDR2 sequences are SQVTM and ANQGSEA. Here the CDR3 reads CSVEVGSTDTQYF. The CDR3 DNA is TGCAGCGTTGAAGTGGGCAGCACAGATACGCAGTATTTT.

The J gene is TRBJ1-5, the V gene TRBV2; possible D gene TRBD1, 5 bases. The CDR3 has 14 residues. The germline V gene encodes CDR1 SNHLY and CDR2 FYNNEI. The V end was cut by 3 bases, the J end by 3 bases, with 9 bases between. This chain's CDR3 is CASSDTGTNQPQHF. The CDR3 DNA is TGTGCCAGCAGTGATACAGGTACCAATCAGCCCCAGCATTTT.

The chain employs TRBV19 and TRBJ2-5; TRBD2 matches 7 bases. In germline, CDR1 is LNHDA, CDR2 SQIVND (reference sequence). The V gene end was trimmed by 7 bases and the J gene end by 3 bases; junction bases not matched to a gene: 11. This CDR3 spans 15 amino acids. CDR3 sequence reads: CASTDGGAGEETQYF. The CDR3 DNA follows: TGTGCCAGTACCGATGGAGGTGCGGGGGAAGAGACCCAGTACTTC.

The chain uses TRBV6-1 and TRBJ2-2; 9 nucleotides align to TRBD2. V dropped 6 bases and J dropped 6; count of bases not matched to a gene: 8. From germline, CDR1 is MNHNS and CDR2 SASEGT. The CDR3 is 15 amino acids. The CDR3 DNA sequence: TGTGCCAGCAGCCCAGGTGCGGGGGGGTCCGGGGAGCTGTTTTTT. Its translation: CASSPGAGGSGELFF.

The chain recombines TRBV6-5 with TRBJ1-1; TRBD1 aligns across 8 bases. With V trimmed by 5 bases and J by 7 bases, 3 bases remained unmatched. Germline-derived CDR1 and CDR2 are MNHEY and SVGAGI. The CDR3 contains 12 residues. The CDR3 loop is CASSTGGNEAFF. The CDR3, as DNA: TGTGCCAGCAGTACAGGGGGGAATGAAGCTTTCTTT.

The rearrangement links TRBV11-2 to TRBJ1-2; a possible D gene is TRBD1 (5 bases). CDR3 size: 13 residues. V was clipped by 0 bases and J by 13 bases, with 15 bases between them. CDR1 and CDR2 (germline): SGHAT, FQNNGV. The CDR3 nucleotides are TGTGCCAGCAGCTTAGATCGTAAAGGGGAAGGCACCTTC. Its translation is CASSLDRKGEGTF.

The table lists this clone with a count of one. The chain links TRBV25-1 to TRBJ2-7, with TRBD1 matching 8 bases. The CDR3 contains 14 residues. Germline V gene sequence: CDR1 MGHDK, CDR2 SYGVNS. The junction had 3 bases not matched to a gene; V was cut back by 2 bases and J by 3 bases. The CDR3 here is CASSELDRDYEQYF. The CDR3 nucleotides are TGTGCCAGCAGTGAACTGGACAGGGACTACGAGCAGTACTTC.

This chain uses TRBV5-5 with TRBJ2-3, with TRBD1 matching 7 bases. The CDR3 runs to 15 residues. V was pared by 0 bases and J by 1 base, with 2 bases of the junction left unmatched. Germline lookup yields CDR1 SGHKS and CDR2 YYEKEE (reference sequence). Here the CDR3 DNA reads TGTGCCAGCAGCTTGGTAGGGGGCGGCACAGATACGCAGTATTTT. It yields the protein CASSLVGGGTDTQYF.

The chain employs TRBV18 and TRBJ1-3; no definite D call. Germline V gives CDR1 KGHSH, CDR2 LQKENI. CDR3 length: 13 residues. Trimming shortened V by 3 bases and J by 2 bases, and 5 bases separated the two germline ends. The CDR3 sequence is CASSPAAGNTIYF. The CDR3 nucleotides are TGTGCCAGCTCACCGGCAGCTGGAAACACCATATATTTT.

This clone was observed once. The chain links TRBV5-1 to TRBJ2-1; 10 nucleotides align to TRBD2. V was clipped by 1 base and J by 6 bases; unmatched bases: 4. Germline lookup yields CDR1 SGHRS and CDR2 YFSETQ. This CDR3 spans 15 amino acids. CDR3 sequence: CASSLLAGGLNEQFF. The CDR3 coding sequence is TGCGCCAGCAGCTTGTTAGCGGGAGGTCTCAATGAGCAGTTCTTC.

The V gene is TRBV5-1, the J gene TRBJ2-1; 8 bases line up with TRBD2. The germline gives CDR1 SGHRS, CDR2 YFSETQ. Germline trimming cut 0 bases from V and 7 bases from J; bases unmatched to any gene: 9. The CDR3 sequence is 16 residues long. The CDR3 sequence: CASSLGQRESRNEQFF. The CDR3 coding sequence is TGCGCCAGCAGCTTGGGCCAGCGGGAGTCTAGGAATGAGCAGTTCTTC.

On this clone itself: The junction does not match germline at one end; this may be a read error. Additional DNA sequences in this sample encode the identical CDR3. The chain joins TRBV18 to TRBJ2-7, with 7 positions matching TRBD2. This CDR3 contains 12 residues. Germline lookup yields CDR1 KGHSH and CDR2 LQKENI. The CDR3, as DNA: TGTGCCAGCGGGGGGAGGGAATACGAGCAGTATTTC. Translated, it gives CASGGREYEQYF.

V and J are TRBV2 and TRBJ1-4; D gene ambiguous. The CDR3 covers 14 residues. The germline CDR1 and CDR2 sequences are SNHLY and FYNNEI. V was pared by 4 bases and J by 7 bases, with 13 bases between. In nucleotides, the CDR3 is TGTGCCAGCAGTGTCAGGAGGGAGGGTGAAAAACTGTTTTTT. Residues: CASSVRREGEKLFF.

The V call is TRBV5-4, the J call TRBJ1-1; maybe TRBD1 (5 bases). The V gene lost 4 bases and the J gene lost 4 bases, with 17 bases spanning the gap. Germline V gene data show CDR1 as SGHNT and CDR2 as YYREEE (reference sequence). This CDR3 contains 15 residues. The CDR3 here is CASSAPPAGPTEAFF. CDR3 DNA sequence: TGTGCCAGCAGCGCCCCCCCCGCAGGGCCCACTGAAGCTTTCTTT.